Reported below is one TCR beta chain. This entry belongs to a study of blood T cell repertoires in COVID-19. Study information: Whether acute or convalescent, the COVID-19 samples came from the United States, Italy and Spain. From T cells, B-cell-depleted T cells, or PBMCs came the material, which was cDNA or gDNA.

Looked up from germline, CDR1 is SEHNR and CDR2 is FQNEAQ (reference sequence). CDR3 length: 14 residues. V shed 7 bases and J shed 8 bases, with 17 bases lying between them. Source study methods: Reference gene primer amplification yielded estimated nucleated cell counts. Assay: immunoSEQ multiplex PCR; the TCRdb copy retains only in-frame clones and omits some. V and J calls and clone size are those listed in that table; D and trimming were worked out from the DNA. The table has 150,000 to 200,000 clones, roughly 86% seen once. The chain couples TRBV7-9 to TRBJ1-4; D might be TRBD1 (6 bases). The TCR sequence derives from a man between 65 and 80 years old with acute or convalescent COVID-19. The sample comprised peripheral blood. CDR3 in amino acids: CASTSEGEGEKLFF. CDR3 sequence (DNA): TGTGCCAGCACTTCCGAGGGGGAAGGGGAAAAACTGTTTTTT.